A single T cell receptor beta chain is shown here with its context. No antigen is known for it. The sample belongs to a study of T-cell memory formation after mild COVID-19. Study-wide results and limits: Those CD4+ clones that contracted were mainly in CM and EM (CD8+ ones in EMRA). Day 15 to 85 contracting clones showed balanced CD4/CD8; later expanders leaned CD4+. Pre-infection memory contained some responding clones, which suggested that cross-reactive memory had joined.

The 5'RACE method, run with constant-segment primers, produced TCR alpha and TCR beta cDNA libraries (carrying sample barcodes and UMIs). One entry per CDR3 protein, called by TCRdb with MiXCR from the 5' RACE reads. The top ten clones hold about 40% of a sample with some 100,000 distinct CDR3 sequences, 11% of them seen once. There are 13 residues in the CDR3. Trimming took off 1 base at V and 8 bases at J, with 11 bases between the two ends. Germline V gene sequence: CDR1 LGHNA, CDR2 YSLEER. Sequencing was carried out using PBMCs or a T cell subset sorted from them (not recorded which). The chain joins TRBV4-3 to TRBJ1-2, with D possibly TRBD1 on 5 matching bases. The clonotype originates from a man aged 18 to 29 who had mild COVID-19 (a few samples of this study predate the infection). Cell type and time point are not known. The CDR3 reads CASSQGQGGGYTF. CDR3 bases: TGCGCCAGCAGCCAAGGCCAGGGAGGCGGCTACACCTTC.